This TCR beta chain originates from a study of blood T cell repertoires in COVID-19. Study background: Sources were T cells, B-cell-depleted T cells, or PBMCs; the material itself was cDNA or gDNA.

The CDR3 is 12 amino acids. Germline CDR1 is KGHSY and CDR2 is FQNENV. The V end was cut by 4 bases, the J end by 4 bases, with 6 bases between. Produced via immunoSEQ multiplex PCR; TCRdb's table is partial and in-frame only. The sample records around 88,000 clones, over 75% being singletons. This chain links TRBV16 with TRBJ2-3; D is unresolved. The source is a woman of 80 years or more with acute or convalescent COVID-19. Sequences were obtained from peripheral blood. CDR3 DNA sequence: TGTGCCAGCAGCCTAGAGTCAGATACGCAGTATTTT. This sequence encodes CASSLESDTQYF.